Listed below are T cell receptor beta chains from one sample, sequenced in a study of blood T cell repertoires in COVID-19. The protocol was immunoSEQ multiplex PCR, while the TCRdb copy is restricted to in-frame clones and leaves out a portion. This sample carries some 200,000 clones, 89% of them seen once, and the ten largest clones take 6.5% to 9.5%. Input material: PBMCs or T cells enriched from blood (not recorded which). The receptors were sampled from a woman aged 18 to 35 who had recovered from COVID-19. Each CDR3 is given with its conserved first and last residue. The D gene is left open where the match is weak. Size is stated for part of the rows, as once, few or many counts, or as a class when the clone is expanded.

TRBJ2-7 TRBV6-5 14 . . CASSSLDSFYEQYF TGTGCCAGCAGTTCCCTGGACAGCTTCTACGAGCAGTACTTC
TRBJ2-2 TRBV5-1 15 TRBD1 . CASSQGQGRTGELFF TGCGCCAGCAGCCAGGGACAGGGGAGGACCGGGGAGCTGTTTTTT
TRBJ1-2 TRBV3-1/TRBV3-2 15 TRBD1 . CASSPLRQGGDGYTF TGTGCCAGCAGCCCCCTAAGACAGGGCGGGGATGGCTACACCTTC
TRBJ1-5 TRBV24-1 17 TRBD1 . CATSGPPGQGISQPQHF TGTGCCACCAGTGGCCCACCGGGACAGGGTATTAGTCAGCCCCAGCATTTT
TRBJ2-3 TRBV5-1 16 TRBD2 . CASSKEQRGSTDTQYF TGCGCCAGCAGCAAGGAGCAGCGGGGAAGCACAGATACGCAGTATTTT
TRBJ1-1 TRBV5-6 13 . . CASNGVGRREAFF TGTGCCAGCAACGGGGTTGGGCGTCGGGAAGCTTTCTTT
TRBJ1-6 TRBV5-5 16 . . CASSIRVSSYNSPLHF TGTGCCAGCAGCATCAGGGTTAGCTCCTATAATTCACCCCTCCACTTT
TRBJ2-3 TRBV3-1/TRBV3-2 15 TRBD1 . CASSLGTVFTDTQYF TGTGCCAGCAGCCTTGGGACAGTTTTCACAGATACGCAGTATTTT
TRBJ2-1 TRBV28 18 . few CASSLGYSGEISYNEQFF TGTGCCAGCAGTTTAGGATACTCCGGGGAAATTTCCTACAATGAGCAGTTCTTC
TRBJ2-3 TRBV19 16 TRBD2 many CASSMSSGGIPDTQYF TGTGCCAGTAGTATGAGTAGCGGGGGGATCCCGGATACGCAGTATTTT
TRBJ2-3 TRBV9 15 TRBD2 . CASSVGLAGTDTQYF TGTGCCAGCAGCGTAGGACTAGCGGGCACAGATACGCAGTATTTT
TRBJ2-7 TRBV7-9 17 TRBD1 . CASSSGTGTPIYYEQYF TGTGCCAGCAGCAGCGGGACAGGGACCCCCATCTACTACGAGCAGTACTTC
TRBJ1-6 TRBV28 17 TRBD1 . CASSFPRGTGPGSPLHF TGTGCCAGCAGTTTCCCCAGGGGGACAGGGCCGGGTTCACCCCTCCACTTT
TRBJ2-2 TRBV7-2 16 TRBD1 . CASSSDRGQDTGELFF TGTGCCAGCAGCTCAGACAGGGGGCAGGACACCGGGGAGCTGTTTTTT
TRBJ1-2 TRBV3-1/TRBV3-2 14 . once CASSQGVSASGYTF TGTGCCAGCAGCCAAGGTGTTAGTGCCTCTGGCTACACCTTC
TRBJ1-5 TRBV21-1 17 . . CASSKEDGTGPSGAQHF TGTGCCAGCAGCAAAGAGGACGGGACAGGACCTTCGGGGGCCCAGCATTTT
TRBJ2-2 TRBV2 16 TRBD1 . CASSSVQGSATGELFF TGTGCCAGCAGTAGCGTACAGGGGTCTGCCACCGGGGAGCTGTTTTTT
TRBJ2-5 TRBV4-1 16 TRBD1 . CASSQDFQGAEETQYF TGCGCCAGCAGCCAAGATTTCCAGGGGGCGGAGGAGACCCAGTACTTC
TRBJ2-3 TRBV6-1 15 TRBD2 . CASSEAPSGGDTQYF TGTGCCAGCAGTGAAGCTCCTAGCGGGGGGGATACGCAGTATTTT
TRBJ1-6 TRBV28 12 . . CASSFGGSPLHF TGTGCCAGCAGCTTCGGAGGGTCACCCCTCCACTTT
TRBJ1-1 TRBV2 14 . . CASSARQTNTEAFF TGTGCCAGCAGTGCGCGACAGACGAACACTGAAGCTTTCTTT
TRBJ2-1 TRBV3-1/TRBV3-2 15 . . CASSQVAARSDEQFF TGTGCCAGCAGCCAAGTCGCAGCTAGATCGGATGAGCAGTTCTTC
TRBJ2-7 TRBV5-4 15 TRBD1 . CASSLAQGAVYEQYF TGTGCCAGCAGCTTGGCCCAGGGGGCGGTTTACGAGCAGTACTTC
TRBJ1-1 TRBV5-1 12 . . CASSLGEGEAFF TGCGCCAGCAGCTTGGGGGAGGGTGAAGCTTTCTTT
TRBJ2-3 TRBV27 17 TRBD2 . CASSLGTSGGLTDTQYF TGTGCCAGCAGCCTAGGGACTAGCGGGGGGCTCACAGATACGCAGTATTTT
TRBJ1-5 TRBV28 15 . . CATQGRGLSNQPQHF TGTGCCACCCAGGGGAGGGGTCTGAGCAATCAGCCCCAGCATTTT
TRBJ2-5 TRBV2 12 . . CASGGSQETQYF TGTGCCAGCGGCGGATCTCAAGAGACCCAGTACTTC
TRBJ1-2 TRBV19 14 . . CASSIMGRRDGYTF TGTGCCAGTAGTATAATGGGTAGGAGGGATGGCTACACCTTC
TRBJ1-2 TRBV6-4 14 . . CASSDPPRNYGYTF TGTGCCAGCAGTGACCCGCCCAGGAACTATGGCTACACCTTC
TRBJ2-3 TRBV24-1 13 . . CATLDGSTDTQYF TGTGCCACACTAGACGGAAGCACAGATACGCAGTATTTT
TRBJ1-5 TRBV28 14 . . CASSLRGGGQPQHF TGTGCCAGCAGTTTGAGGGGAGGAGGACAGCCCCAGCATTTT
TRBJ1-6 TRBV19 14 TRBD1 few CASEDRAANSPLHF TGTGCCAGTGAGGACAGGGCAGCTAATTCACCCCTCCACTTT
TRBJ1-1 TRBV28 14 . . CASSYSGSRTEAFF TGTGCCAGCAGTTATTCAGGTAGTAGGACTGAAGCTTTCTTT
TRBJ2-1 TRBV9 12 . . CASSVADNEQFF TGTGCCAGCAGCGTAGCCGACAATGAGCAGTTCTTC
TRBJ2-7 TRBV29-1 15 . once CSVEDRLRGIYEQYF TGCAGCGTTGAAGATCGGTTAAGGGGTATATACGAGCAGTACTTC
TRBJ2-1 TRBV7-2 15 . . CASSLLPGDRNEQFF TGTGCCAGCAGCTTACTTCCAGGCGACAGAAATGAGCAGTTCTTC
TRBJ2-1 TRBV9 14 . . CASSGRTSYNEQFF TGTGCCAGCAGCGGCCGGACATCTTACAATGAGCAGTTCTTC
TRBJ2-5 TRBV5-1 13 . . CASSPRTQETQYF TGCGCCAGCAGCCCGCGGACACAAGAGACCCAGTACTTC
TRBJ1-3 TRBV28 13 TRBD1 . CASSPGGRNTIYF TGTGCCAGCAGTCCAGGGGGAAGAAACACCATATATTTT
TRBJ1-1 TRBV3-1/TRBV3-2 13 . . CASSVTRNTEAFF TGTGCCAGCAGCGTTACTAGAAACACTGAAGCTTTCTTT
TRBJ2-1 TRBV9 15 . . CASSVSGIVYNEQFF TGTGCCAGCAGCGTATCCGGGATCGTATACAATGAGCAGTTCTTC
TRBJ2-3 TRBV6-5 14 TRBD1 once CASQEGTGGDTQYF TGTGCCAGCCAGGAAGGGACAGGGGGAGATACGCAGTATTTT
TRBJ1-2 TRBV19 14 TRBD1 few CASSILQGNYGYTF TGTGCCAGTAGTATTTTACAGGGGAACTATGGCTACACCTTC
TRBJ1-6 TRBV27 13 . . CASSLYSHSPLHF TGTGCCAGCAGTTTATACTCCCATTCACCCCTCCACTTT
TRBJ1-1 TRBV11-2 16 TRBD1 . CASSLTPTGANTEAFF TGTGCCAGCAGCTTAACCCCGACAGGGGCAAACACTGAAGCTTTCTTT
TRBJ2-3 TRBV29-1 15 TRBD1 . CSVEGGDSGTDTQYF TGCAGCGTTGAAGGTGGGGACAGCGGCACAGATACGCAGTATTTT
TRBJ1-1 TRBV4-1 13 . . CASSPGANTEAFF TGCGCCAGCAGCCCCGGTGCGAACACTGAAGCTTTCTTT
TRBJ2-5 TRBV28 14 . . CASSSGQSQETQYF TGTGCCAGCAGCTCCGGACAGTCCCAAGAGACCCAGTACTTC
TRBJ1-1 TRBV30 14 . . CAWRRTAMNTEAFF TGTGCCTGGAGGCGGACAGCGATGAACACTGAAGCTTTCTTT
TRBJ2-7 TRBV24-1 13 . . CATSVPGHYEQYF TGTGCCACCAGTGTCCCGGGTCACTACGAGCAGTACTTC
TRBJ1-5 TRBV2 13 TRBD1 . CARGQGSNQPQHF TGTGCCAGGGGACAGGGTAGCAATCAGCCCCAGCATTTT